This T cell receptor beta chain was recovered during a study of T cell repertoires in cytomegalovirus infection (dated by TCRdb to about 2019). For the study in its entirety: Alongside well-studied HLA-B-restricted epitopes, the peptide stimulations were aimed at recently identified HLA-C-restricted CMV epitopes, whose presentation resists viral immunomodulation. Because public TCR beta signatures pointed to carriage of CMV infection together with the matching HLA type, the HLA type of each donor mattered for the analysis. Here is what the overall study found, with its caveats: In both this cohort and an independent approximately 350-donor cohort, the cumulative frequency of public TCR beta family members distinguished carriers of CMV infection plus the relevant HLA type. In the ex vivo response, HLA-C-restricted CMV-specific TCR beta clonotypes were dominant, and in two of eight donors the single most frequent clonotype came from this HLA-C-restricted group.

The sequencing machine was an Illumina HiSeq 1500. TCRdb itself trimmed the public reads at Q25 with fastp, ran MiXCR and retained productive beta chains. Every CDR3 protein is listed once, alongside the most common genes and DNA of its rows. The sample table lists hundreds of thousands of distinct CDR3 sequences, 25% to 40% of them with a count of one. The top ten clones comprise around an eighth of the sample. Relative to germline, V is 4 bases shorter and J is 0 bases shorter, with 16 bases between their ends. Taken from the germline V gene, the CDR1 and CDR2 loops are MNHEY and SVGEGT. From cysteine to phenylalanine, the CDR3 is 17 amino acids long. Just CDR3 DNA is preserved here, 51 bases in frame from base 1. Comments on this clonotype: The antigen this receptor binds is unknown. The input lacks base qualities; no much larger clone sits a single base away.

This specimen's treatment or condition label, interpreted: in vitro stimulation with specific CMV peptide epitopes to enrich CMV-specific T cells. The receptor chain draws on TRBV6-2 or TRBV6-3 and TRBJ1-5; no D gene is confidently identified. Here the sequenced sample was cultured CD8+ T cells from PBMCs, taken from culture after CMV antigen stimulation. The origin of this receptor is a human donor in good health (CMV status not recorded). Some clones in this sample may be carry-over from other donors' samples. The CDR3 region has the sequence CASSLLRKSYSNQPQHF. The DNA sequence is as follows: TGTGCCAGCAGTTTACTTCGGAAATCCTATAGCAATCAGCCCCAGCATTTT.